This TCR beta chain was retrieved from a study of T cells in Graves' hyperthyroidism and ophthalmopathy. General study results and limits: Researchers found most expanded thyroid clonotypes above 0.001 in blood as well.

In regard to this clonotype: Its target is unknown.

The CDR3 runs 15 residues. In germline, CDR1 is SGHVS, CDR2 FQNEAQ. The junction had 3 bases not matched to a gene; V was cut back by 6 bases and J by 3 bases. Template material for amplifying TCR beta CDR3 regions consisted of RNA transcripts. A first-round RT-PCR of the TCR CDR3 used the HTBI primer set. TCRdb redid the calling of the multiplex PCR reads with MiXCR, one entry per CDR3 protein. The sample consists of about 640,000 distinct CDR3 sequences, 20% to 25% of them appearing once. The V and J genes are TRBV7-8 and TRBJ2-2; TRBD2 aligns across 11 bases. This clonotype was obtained from a man under 40 with Graves' ophthalmopathy. Material for sequencing was blood. DNA for the CDR3: TGTGCCAGCAGGGTGGGACTAGCGGACACCGGGGAGCTGTTTTTT. The encoded protein is CASRVGLADTGELFF.